The clone carrying this TCR beta chain was counted a few times. This entry comes from a study of blood T cell repertoires in COVID-19. Profiled with immunoSEQ multiplex PCR; TCRdb holds only in-frame clones, not every one. The sample has about 99,000 clones, about 87% seen once. V lost 10 bases to trimming and J lost 1 base; unmatched junction nucleotides: 4. CDR1 and CDR2 from the germline V gene are MNHEY and SVGAGI. The CDR3 length is 13 residues. V is TRBV6-5 and J is TRBJ2-5; 9 bases agree with TRBD2. The clonotype was recovered from a human donor in a cohort sampled during active or convalescent COVID-19. Material: peripheral blood. The CDR3 DNA reads TGTGCCACCGGGGGACTAGCCCAAGAGACCCAGTACTTC. Its protein product is CATGGLAQETQYF.